The 2 T cell receptor beta chains given below trace back to one sample, sequenced in a study of blood T cell repertoires in COVID-19. The data were produced by immunoSEQ multiplex PCR, yet TCRdb's version contains in-frame clones alone and is incomplete. The sample lists fewer than 250,000 clones, approximately 85% occurring once. Sequencing was done on a sample of peripheral blood. The receptor set was obtained from a woman in her 70s with active or convalescent COVID-19.

The genes are TRBV11-3 and TRBJ2-1; TRBD2 agrees at 10 bases. CDR3 length: 15 residues. The V segment lost 5 bases and the J segment 10 bases; nucleotides outside the gene matches: 11. Germline loops: CDR1 SGHNT, CDR2 YENEEA. Here the CDR3 DNA reads TGTGCCAGCAGCCCCCGTCTAGCGGGAGCAGGGGAGCAGTTCTTC. Translating it yields CASSPRLAGAGEQFF. Full variable domain (outside the CDR3, taken from reference TRBV11-3 and TRBJ2-1): EAGVVQSPRYKIIEKKQPVAFWCNPISGHNTLYWYLQNLGQGPELLIRYENEEAVDDSQLPKDRFSAERLKGVDSTLKIQPAELGDSAVYLCASSPRLAGAGEQFFGPGTRLTVL.

Notes on this clone: Germline and junction disagree at one end, which may indicate a read error. The chain is built from TRBV11-2 and TRBJ2-1; 9 nucleotides align to TRBD2. CDR3 length: 14 amino acids. From germline, CDR1 is SGHAT and CDR2 FQNNGV. CDR3 sequence: CASSLGTSEESRLF. The CDR3 DNA reads as TGTGCCAGCAGCTTAGGGACTAGCGAGGAGTCTCGGCTCTTC.